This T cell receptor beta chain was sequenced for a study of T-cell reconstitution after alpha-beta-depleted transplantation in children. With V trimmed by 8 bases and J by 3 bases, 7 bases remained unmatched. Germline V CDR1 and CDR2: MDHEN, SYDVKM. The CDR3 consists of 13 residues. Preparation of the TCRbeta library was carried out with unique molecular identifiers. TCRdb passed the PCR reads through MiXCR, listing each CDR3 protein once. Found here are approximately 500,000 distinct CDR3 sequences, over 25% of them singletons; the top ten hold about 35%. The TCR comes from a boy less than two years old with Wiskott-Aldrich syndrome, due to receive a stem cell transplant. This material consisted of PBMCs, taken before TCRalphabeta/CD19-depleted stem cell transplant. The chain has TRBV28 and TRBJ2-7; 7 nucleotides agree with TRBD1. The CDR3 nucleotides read TGTGCCAGCCTAAGGGCAGGGGGCTACGAGCAGTACTTC. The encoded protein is CASLRAGGYEQYF. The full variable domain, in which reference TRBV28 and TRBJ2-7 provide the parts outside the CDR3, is DVKVTQSSRYLVKRTGEKVFLECVQDMDHENMFWYRQDPGLGLRLIYFSYDVKMKEKGDIPEGYSVSREKKERFSLILESASTNQTSMYLCASLRAGGYEQYFGPGTRLTVT.